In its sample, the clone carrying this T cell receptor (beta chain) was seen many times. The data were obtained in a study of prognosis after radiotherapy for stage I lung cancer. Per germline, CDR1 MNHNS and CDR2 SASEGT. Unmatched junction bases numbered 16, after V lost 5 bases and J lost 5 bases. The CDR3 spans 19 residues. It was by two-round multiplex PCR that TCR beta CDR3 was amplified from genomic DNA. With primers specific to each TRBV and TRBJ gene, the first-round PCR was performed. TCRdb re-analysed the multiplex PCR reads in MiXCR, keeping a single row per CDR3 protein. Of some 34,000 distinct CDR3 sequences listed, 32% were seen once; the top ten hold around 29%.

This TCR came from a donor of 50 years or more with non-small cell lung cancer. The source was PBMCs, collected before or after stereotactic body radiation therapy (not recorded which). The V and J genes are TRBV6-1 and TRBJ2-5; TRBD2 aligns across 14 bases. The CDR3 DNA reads TGTGCCAGCAGTCCGCACCCGACTAGCGGGGGGGCGACGGCGGAGACCCAGTACTTC. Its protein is CASSPHPTSGGATAETQYF.